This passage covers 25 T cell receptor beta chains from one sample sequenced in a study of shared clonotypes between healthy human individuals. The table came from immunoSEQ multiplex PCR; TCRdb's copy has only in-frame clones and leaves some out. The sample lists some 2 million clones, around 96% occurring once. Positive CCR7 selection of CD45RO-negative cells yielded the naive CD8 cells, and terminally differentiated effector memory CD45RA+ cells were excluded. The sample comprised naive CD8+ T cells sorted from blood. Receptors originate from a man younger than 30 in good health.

The CDR3 nucleotides read TGTGCCATCAGTGAAACGGGACAAATCGGGGAGCTGTTTTTT. It translates to CAISETGQIGELFF. The chain uses TRBV10-3 and TRBJ2-2, with D perhaps TRBD1 (6 bases). The germline gives CDR1 ENHRY, CDR2 SYGVKD. The CDR3 totals 14 residues. V lost 3 bases and J 7 bases, leaving 12 bases between the germline ends.

Here the CDR3 reads CASSGLTTYEQYF. The CDR3 coding sequence is TGTGCCAGCAGTGGGCTCACAACCTACGAGCAGTACTTC. The V gene is TRBV2, the J gene TRBJ2-7, with no clear D. Germline-derived CDR1 and CDR2 are SNHLY and FYNNEI. CDR3 length equals 13 residues. V dropped 4 bases and J dropped 2 bases, with 9 bases sitting between them.

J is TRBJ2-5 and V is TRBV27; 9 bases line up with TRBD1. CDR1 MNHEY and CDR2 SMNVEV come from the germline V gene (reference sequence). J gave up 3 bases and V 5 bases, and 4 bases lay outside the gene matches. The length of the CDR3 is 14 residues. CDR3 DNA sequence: TGTGCCAGCAGTACCTGGACAGGGGAAGAGACCCAGTACTTC. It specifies CASSTWTGEETQYF.

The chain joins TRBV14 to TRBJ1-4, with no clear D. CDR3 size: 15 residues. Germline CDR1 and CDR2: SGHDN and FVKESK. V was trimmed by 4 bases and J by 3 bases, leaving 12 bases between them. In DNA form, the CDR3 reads TGTGCCAGCAGCCCGATCGATACGGCTAATGAAAAACTGTTTTTT. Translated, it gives CASSPIDTANEKLFF.

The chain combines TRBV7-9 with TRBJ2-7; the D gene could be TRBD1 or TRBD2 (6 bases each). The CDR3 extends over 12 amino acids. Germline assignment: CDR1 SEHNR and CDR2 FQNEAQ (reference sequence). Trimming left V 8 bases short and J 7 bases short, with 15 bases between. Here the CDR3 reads CASQGGLWEQYF. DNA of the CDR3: TGTGCCAGCCAAGGGGGGCTGTGGGAGCAGTACTTC. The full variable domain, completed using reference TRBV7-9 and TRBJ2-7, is DTGVSQNPRHKITKRGQNVTFRCDPISEHNRLYWYRQTLGQGPEFLTYFQNEAQLEKSRLLSDRFSAERPKGSFSTLEIQRTEQGDSAMYLCASQGGLWEQYFGPGTRLTVT.

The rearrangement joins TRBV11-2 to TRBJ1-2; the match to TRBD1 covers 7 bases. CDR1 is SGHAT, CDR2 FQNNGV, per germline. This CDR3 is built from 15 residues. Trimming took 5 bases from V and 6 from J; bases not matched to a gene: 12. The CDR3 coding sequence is TGTGCCAGCAGCGCAGGGACAGTCCGGGAGGATGGCTACACCTTC. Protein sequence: CASSAGTVREDGYTF.

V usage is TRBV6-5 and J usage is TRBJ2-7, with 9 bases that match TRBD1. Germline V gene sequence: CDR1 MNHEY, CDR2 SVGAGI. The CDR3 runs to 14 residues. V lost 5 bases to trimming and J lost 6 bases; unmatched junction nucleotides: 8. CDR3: CASSNTGTGSEQYF. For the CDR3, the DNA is TGTGCCAGCAGTAATACCGGGACAGGGTCCGAGCAGTACTTC.

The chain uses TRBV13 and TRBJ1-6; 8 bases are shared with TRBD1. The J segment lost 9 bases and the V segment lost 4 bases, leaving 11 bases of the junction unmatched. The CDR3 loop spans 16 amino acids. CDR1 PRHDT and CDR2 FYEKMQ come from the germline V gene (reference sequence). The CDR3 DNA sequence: TGTGCCAGCAGCTCGCAAACCGGGACAGGCAGTTCACCCCTCCACTTT. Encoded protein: CASSSQTGTGSSPLHF.

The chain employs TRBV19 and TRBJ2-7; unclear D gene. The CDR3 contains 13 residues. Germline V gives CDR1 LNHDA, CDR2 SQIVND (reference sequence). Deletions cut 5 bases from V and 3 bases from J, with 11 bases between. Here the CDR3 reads CASSAAPGYEQYF. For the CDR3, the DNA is TGTGCCAGTAGTGCCGCGCCTGGCTACGAGCAGTACTTC. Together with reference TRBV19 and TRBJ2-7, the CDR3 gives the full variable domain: DGGITQSPKYLFRKEGQNVTLSCEQNLNHDAMYWYRQDPGQGLRLIYYSQIVNDFQKGDIAEGYSVSREKKESFPLTVTSAQKNPTAFYLCASSAAPGYEQYFGPGTRLTVT.

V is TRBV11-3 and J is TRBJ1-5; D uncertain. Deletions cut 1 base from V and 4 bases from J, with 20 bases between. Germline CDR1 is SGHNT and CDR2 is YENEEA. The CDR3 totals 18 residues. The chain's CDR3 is CASSLGPVRRKENQPQHF. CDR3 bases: TGTGCCAGCAGCTTAGGGCCCGTACGCCGCAAAGAAAATCAGCCCCAGCATTTT.

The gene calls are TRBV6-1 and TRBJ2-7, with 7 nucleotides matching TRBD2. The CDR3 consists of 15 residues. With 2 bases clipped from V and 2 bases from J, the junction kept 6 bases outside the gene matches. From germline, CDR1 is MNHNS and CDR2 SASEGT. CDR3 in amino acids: CASSERASGAYEQYF. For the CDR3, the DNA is TGTGCCAGCAGTGAAAGGGCTAGCGGCGCCTACGAGCAGTACTTC.

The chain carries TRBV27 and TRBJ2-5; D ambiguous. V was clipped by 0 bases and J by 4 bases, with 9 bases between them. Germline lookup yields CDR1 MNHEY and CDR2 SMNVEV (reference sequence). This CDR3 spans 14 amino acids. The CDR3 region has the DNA TGTGCCAGCAGTTTATCGATCGCCCGAGAGACCCAGTACTTC. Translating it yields CASSLSIARETQYF.

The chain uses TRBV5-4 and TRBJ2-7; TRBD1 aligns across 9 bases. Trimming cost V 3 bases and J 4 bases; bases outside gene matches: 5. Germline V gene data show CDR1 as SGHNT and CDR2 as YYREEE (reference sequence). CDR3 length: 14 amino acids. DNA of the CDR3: TGTGCCAGCAGCTATGGGGACAGGGTTTACGAGCAGTACTTC. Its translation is CASSYGDRVYEQYF.

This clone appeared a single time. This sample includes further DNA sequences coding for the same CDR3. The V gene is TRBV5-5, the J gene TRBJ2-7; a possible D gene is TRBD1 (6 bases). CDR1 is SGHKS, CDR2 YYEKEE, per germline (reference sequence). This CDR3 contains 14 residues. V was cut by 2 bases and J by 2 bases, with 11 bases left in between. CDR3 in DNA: TGTGCCAGCAGCTTAAGACAGGAAACCTACGAGCAGTACTTC. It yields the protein CASSLRQETYEQYF.

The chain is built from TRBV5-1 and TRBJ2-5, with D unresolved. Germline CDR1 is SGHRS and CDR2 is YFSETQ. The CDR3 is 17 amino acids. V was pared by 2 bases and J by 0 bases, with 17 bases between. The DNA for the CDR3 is TGCGCCAGCAGCTTTGGCGCCGTAGCAGCGTACCAAGAGACCCAGTACTTC. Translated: CASSFGAVAAYQETQYF.

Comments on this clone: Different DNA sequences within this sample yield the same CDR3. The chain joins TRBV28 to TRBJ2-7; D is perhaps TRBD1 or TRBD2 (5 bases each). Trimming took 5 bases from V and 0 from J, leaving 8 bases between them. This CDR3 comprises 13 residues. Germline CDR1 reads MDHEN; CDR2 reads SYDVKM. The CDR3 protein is CASSLGASYEQYF. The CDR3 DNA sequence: TGTGCCAGCAGTCTCGGGGCCTCCTACGAGCAGTACTTC.

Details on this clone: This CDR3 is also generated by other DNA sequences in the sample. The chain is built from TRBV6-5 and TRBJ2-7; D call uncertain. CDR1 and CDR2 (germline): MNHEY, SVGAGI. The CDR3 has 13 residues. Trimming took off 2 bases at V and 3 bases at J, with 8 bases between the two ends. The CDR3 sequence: CASSYGLNYEQYF. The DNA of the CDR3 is TGTGCCAGCAGTTACGGGCTCAACTACGAGCAGTACTTC.

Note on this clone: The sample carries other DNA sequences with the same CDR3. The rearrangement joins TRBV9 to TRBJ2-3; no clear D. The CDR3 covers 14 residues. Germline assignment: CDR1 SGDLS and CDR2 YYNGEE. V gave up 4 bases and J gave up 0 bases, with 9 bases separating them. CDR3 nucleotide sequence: TGTGCCAGCAGCCTCACCGGAAGCACAGATACGCAGTATTTT. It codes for CASSLTGSTDTQYF.

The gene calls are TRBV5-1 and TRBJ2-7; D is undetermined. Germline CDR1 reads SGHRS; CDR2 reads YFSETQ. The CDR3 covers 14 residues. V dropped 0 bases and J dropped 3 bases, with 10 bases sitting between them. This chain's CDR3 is CASSLARSYYEQYF. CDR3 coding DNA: TGCGCCAGCAGCTTGGCCCGCAGTTACTACGAGCAGTACTTC.

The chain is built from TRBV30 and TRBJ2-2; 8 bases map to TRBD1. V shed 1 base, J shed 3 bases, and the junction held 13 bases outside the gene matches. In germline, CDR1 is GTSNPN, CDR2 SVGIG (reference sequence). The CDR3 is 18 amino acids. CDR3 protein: CAWSGSGGAAQYTGELFF. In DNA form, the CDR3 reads TGTGCCTGGAGTGGTTCAGGGGGCGCAGCGCAATACACCGGGGAGCTGTTTTTT.

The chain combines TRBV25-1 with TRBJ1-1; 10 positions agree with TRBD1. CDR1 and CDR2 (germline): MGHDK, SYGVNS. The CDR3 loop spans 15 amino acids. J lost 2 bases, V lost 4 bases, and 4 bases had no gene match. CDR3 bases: TGTGCCAGCAGTGGAGGGACAGGGGTTAACACTGAAGCTTTCTTT. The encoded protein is CASSGGTGVNTEAFF. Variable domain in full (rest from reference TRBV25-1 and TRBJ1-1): EADIYQTPRYLVIGTGKKITLECSQTMGHDKMYWYQQDPGMELHLIHYSYGVNSTEKGDLSSESTVSRIRTEHFPLTLESARPSHTSQYLCASSGGTGVNTEAFFGQGTRLTVV.

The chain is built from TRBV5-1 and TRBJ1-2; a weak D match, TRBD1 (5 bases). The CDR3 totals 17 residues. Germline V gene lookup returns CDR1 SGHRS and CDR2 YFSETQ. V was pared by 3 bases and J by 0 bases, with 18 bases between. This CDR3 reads CASSSLGGDEANYGYTF. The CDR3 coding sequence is TGCGCCAGCAGCTCTCTGGGGGGAGACGAAGCTAACTATGGCTACACCTTC.

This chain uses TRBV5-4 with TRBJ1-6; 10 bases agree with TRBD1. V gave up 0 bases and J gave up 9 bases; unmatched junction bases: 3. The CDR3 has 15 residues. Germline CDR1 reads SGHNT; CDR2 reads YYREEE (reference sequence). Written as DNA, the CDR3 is TGTGCCAGCAGCTTGGGGACAGGGGGGAGTTCACCCCTCCACTTT. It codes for CASSLGTGGSSPLHF. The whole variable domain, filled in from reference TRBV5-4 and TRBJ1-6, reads ETGVTQSPTHLIKTRGQQVTLRCSSQSGHNTVSWYQQALGQGPQFIFQYYREEENGRGNFPPRFSGLQFPNYSSELNVNALELDDSALYLCASSLGTGGSSPLHFGNGTRLTVT.

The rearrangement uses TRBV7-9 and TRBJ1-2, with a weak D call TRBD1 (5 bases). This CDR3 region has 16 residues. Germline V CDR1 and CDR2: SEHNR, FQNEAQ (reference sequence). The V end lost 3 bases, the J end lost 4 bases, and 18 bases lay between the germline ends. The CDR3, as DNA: TGTGCCAGCAGCTTGCCGGGACGTCAGACCTCCTATGGCTACACCTTC. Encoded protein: CASSLPGRQTSYGYTF.

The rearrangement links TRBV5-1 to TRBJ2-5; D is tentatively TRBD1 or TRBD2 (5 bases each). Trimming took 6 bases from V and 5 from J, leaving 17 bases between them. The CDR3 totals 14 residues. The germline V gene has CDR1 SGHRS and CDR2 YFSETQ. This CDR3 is CASTTQGPGETQYF. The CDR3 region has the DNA TGCGCCAGCACCACGCAGGGACCCGGGGAGACCCAGTACTTC.